Sequencing of this T cell receptor beta chain was carried out in a study of vaccination and CD4 T cells after COVID-19. In the study overall: The convalescents comprised six males and four females, two of them Hispanic. Overlapping spike peptides from SARS-CoV-2, HCoV-NL63, HCoV-OC43 and HCoV-229E served to stimulate the cells.

Sequencing of the DNA from cultured CD4+ T cells was carried out with the Oncomine TCR Beta short-read assay. TCRdb analysed the PCR reads with MiXCR anew, one entry per CDR3 protein. The sample holds 17,000 or so distinct CDR3 sequences; 55% are singletons and the top ten take roughly 7%. With regard to this clonotype: Its specificity is not known.

Treatment in this sample: roughly 10-day PBMC culture with coronavirus spike peptide pools or control peptides (ViraFEST assay). The CDR3 has 17 amino acids. The V gene end was trimmed by 2 bases and the J gene end by 2 bases; junction bases not matched to a gene: 6. The rearrangement uses TRBV12-3 or TRBV12-4 and TRBJ2-1, with TRBD2 identical over 10 bases. The sequencing sample was made of CD4+ T cells from blood, cultured in vitro. The sequence was collected from a human donor who had recovered from COVID-19. CDR3 loop: CASSLRLAGVPYNEQFF. The CDR3 DNA reads as TGTGCCAGCAGTTTACGGCTAGCGGGAGTCCCCTACAATGAGCAGTTCTTC.